One and the same sample provided the 22 T cell receptor beta chains below, sequenced in a study of multiple sclerosis patients with progressive multifocal leukoencephalopathy. Time point reported: before natalizumab initiation. The assay was immunoSEQ multiplex PCR, and TCRdb's table has in-frame clones only and misses some. The sample carries tens of thousands of clones, around nine tenths recorded once. Sequencing input: PBMCs. These TCRs come from a human donor with multiple sclerosis.

The V gene is TRBV9, the J gene TRBJ2-3, with a weak D call TRBD2 (5 bases). V was clipped by 3 bases and J by 5 bases, with 13 bases between them. The CDR3 totals 14 residues. CDR1 and CDR2 (germline): SGDLS, YYNGEE. CDR3 protein: CASSATSSLDTQYF. The CDR3 DNA reads TGTGCCAGCAGCGCTACTAGTAGCCTAGATACGCAGTATTTT.

The chain joins TRBV10-3 to TRBJ1-1; D remains ambiguous. The CDR3 covers 13 residues. V dropped 9 bases and J dropped 6 bases, with 17 bases sitting between them. CDR1 ENHRY and CDR2 SYGVKD come from the germline V gene. Written as DNA, the CDR3 is TGTGCCATTAGCAACGGGGTTCCCGCTGAAGCTTTCTTT. This translates into CAISNGVPAEAFF.

The rearrangement links TRBV6-1 to TRBJ2-5, with D possibly matching TRBD2 (6 bases). The germline V gene encodes CDR1 MNHNS and CDR2 SASEGT. The CDR3 extends over 13 amino acids. V lost 5 bases and J 2 bases, leaving 9 bases between the germline ends. This CDR3 is CASSFLAQETQYF. DNA of the CDR3: TGTGCCAGCAGTTTCCTAGCGCAAGAGACCCAGTACTTC.

This sequence joins TRBV2 and TRBJ1-2; a weak D match, TRBD1 (6 bases). From germline, CDR1 is SNHLY and CDR2 FYNNEI. CDR3 length: 15 residues. Trimming shortened V by 2 bases and J by 8 bases, and 18 bases separated the two germline ends. The CDR3 sequence: CASSEKGRGVQGYTF. CDR3 in DNA: TGTGCCAGCAGTGAAAAGGGCAGGGGCGTTCAAGGCTACACCTTC.

The chain links TRBV6-5 to TRBJ1-2; 7 nucleotides agree with TRBD1. This CDR3 spans 13 amino acids. The ends lost 7 bases at V and 4 bases at J; junction bases unmatched: 6. Germline values: CDR1 MNHEY, CDR2 SVGAGI. The CDR3 is CASTAGGAYGYTF. The CDR3 DNA sequence: TGTGCCAGCACTGCAGGGGGGGCCTATGGCTACACCTTC.

In regard to this clone: One end of the junction is discordant with germline, which a read error may explain. The DNA of the CDR3 is TGTGCCCTCAGTGGCAGAGGGGGACTAGCGGCCCAAGAGACCCAGTACTTC. Its translation: CALSGRGGLAAQETQYF. This chain joins TRBV10-3 and TRBJ2-5; 11 bases line up with TRBD2. CDR3 length: 17 residues. The germline CDR1 and CDR2 sequences are ENHRY and SYGVKD.

The CDR3 spells CASSGQGGNYGYTF. CDR3 DNA: TGTGCCAGTAGTGGACAGGGTGGCAACTATGGCTACACCTTC. The chain recombines TRBV19 with TRBJ1-2, with 8 bases that match TRBD1. Germline V gene sequence: CDR1 LNHDA, CDR2 SQIVND (reference sequence). This CDR3 has 14 amino acids. Unmatched junction bases numbered 4, after V lost 5 bases and J lost 2 bases.

V usage is TRBV10-2 and J usage is TRBJ1-6, with 8 positions matching TRBD1. Germline CDR1 WSHSY, CDR2 SAAADI. The CDR3 sequence is 15 residues long. V lost 4 bases to trimming and J lost 7 bases; unmatched junction nucleotides: 6. CDR3 in amino acids: CASSAWTGNNSPLHF. The CDR3 DNA follows: TGCGCCAGCAGTGCCTGGACAGGGAACAATTCACCCCTCCACTTT.

This CDR3 reads CASSEQGAGEKLFF. Written as DNA, the CDR3 is TGTGCCAGCAGCGAACAGGGGGCTGGTGAAAAACTGTTTTTT. V usage is TRBV7-9 and J usage is TRBJ1-4, with 9 bases identical to TRBD1. V lost 5 bases, J lost 7 bases, and 5 bases stayed unmatched. Per the germline V gene, CDR1 is SEHNR and CDR2 is FQNEAQ (reference sequence). CDR3 length: 14 residues.

The chain combines TRBV19 with TRBJ1-6; TRBD1 matches 7 bases. The germline CDR1 and CDR2 sequences are LNHDA and SQIVND (reference sequence). The junction had 10 bases not matched to a gene; V was cut back by 6 bases and J by 5 bases. The CDR3 length is 16 residues. The CDR3 DNA follows: TGTGCCAGTAGGACAGGGTTGAATCGTGATAATTCACCCCTCCACTTT. The encoded protein is CASRTGLNRDNSPLHF.

This clone was found a few times. The rearrangement links TRBV6-5 to TRBJ2-2; weak D call: TRBD2 (6 bases). There are 12 residues in the CDR3. The V gene's germline CDR1 is MNHEY and CDR2 SVGAGI. V was cut by 7 bases and J by 5 bases, with 8 bases left in between. CDR3 sequence: CASKRGTGELFF. The CDR3 DNA follows: TGTGCCAGCAAACGGGGGACCGGGGAGCTGTTTTTT.

The chain links TRBV2 to TRBJ1-6; a possible D gene is TRBD1 (6 bases). The CDR3 is made up of 14 amino acids. Trimming pared 6 bases from V and 9 bases from J, leaving 15 bases between. The germline V gene has CDR1 SNHLY and CDR2 FYNNEI. The CDR3 coding sequence is TGTGCCAGCAGGTACAGGGAAGGGGCTTCACCCCTCCACTTT. Protein sequence: CASRYREGASPLHF.

The table lists this clone with a few counts. V and J are TRBV5-6 and TRBJ2-7; 7 nucleotides line up with TRBD1. Per germline, CDR1 SGHDT and CDR2 YYEEEE. The CDR3 sequence is 11 residues long. The junction had 4 bases not matched to a gene; V was cut back by 4 bases and J by 9 bases. The CDR3 spells CASSIDRVQYF. In DNA, the CDR3 is TGTGCCAGCAGCATAGACAGGGTGCAGTACTTC.

CDR3 amino acids: CASNRGDWSGYTF. The CDR3 DNA reads as TGTGCCAGCAACCGAGGGGACTGGAGTGGCTACACCTTC. V and J are TRBV2 and TRBJ1-2, with a possible D match to TRBD1 (5 bases). The germline gives CDR1 SNHLY, CDR2 FYNNEI. Trimming cost V 7 bases and J 7 bases, with 16 bases left between them. This CDR3 is 13 amino acids long.

The chain employs TRBV6-5 and TRBJ1-1; TRBD1 is a possible D gene (6 bases). V lost 1 base and J lost 1, with 7 bases in between. This CDR3 is 14 amino acids long. Germline V gives CDR1 MNHEY, CDR2 SVGAGI. The CDR3 DNA follows: TGTGCCAGCAGTTACTTACAGGGGAACACTGAAGCTTTCTTT. This gives the protein CASSYLQGNTEAFF.

V and J are TRBV2 and TRBJ2-3; tentatively, D is TRBD1 or TRBD2 (7 bases each). CDR3 size: 16 residues. The germline gives CDR1 SNHLY, CDR2 FYNNEI. V was trimmed by 4 bases and J by 6 bases, leaving 20 bases between them. The CDR3 is CASSGQGGLGIDTQYF. The CDR3 DNA reads as TGTGCCAGCAGTGGACAGGGAGGGCTTGGTATTGATACGCAGTATTTT. Supplemented by reference TRBV2 and TRBJ2-3, the full variable domain reads EPEVTQTPSHQVTQMGQEVILRCVPISNHLYFYWYRQILGQKVEFLVSFYNNEISEKSEIFDDQFSVERPDGSNFTLKIRSTKLEDSAMYFCASSGQGGLGIDTQYFGPGTRLTVL.

This rearrangement joins TRBV4-3 to TRBJ1-1; D possibly corresponds to TRBD1 (6 bases). Germline V gene lookup returns CDR1 LGHNA and CDR2 YSLEER. Trimming shortened V by 6 bases and J by 0 bases, and 11 bases separated the two germline ends. This CDR3 is built from 14 residues. CDR3 residues: CASRPDRMNTEAFF. CDR3 DNA: TGCGCCAGCAGACCCGACAGGATGAACACTGAAGCTTTCTTT.

The J gene is TRBJ2-2, the V gene TRBV28; D is possibly TRBD1 or TRBD2 (5 bases each). CDR1 and CDR2 from the germline V gene are MDHEN and SYDVKM. With 7 bases removed from V and 1 base from J, the gap between germline ends came to 13 bases. The CDR3 covers 15 residues. The CDR3 sequence: CASNPRDGNTGELFF. Here the CDR3 DNA reads TGTGCCAGCAATCCCCGGGACGGGAACACCGGGGAGCTGTTTTTT.

This chain joins TRBV6-5 and TRBJ1-2; D possibly corresponds to TRBD1 (6 bases). The CDR3 runs to 13 residues. V gave up 2 bases and J gave up 6 bases, with 10 bases separating them. The germline V gene encodes CDR1 MNHEY and CDR2 SVGAGI. This CDR3 reads CASSYDRRNGYTF. CDR3 coding DNA: TGTGCCAGCAGTTACGACAGGAGGAATGGCTACACCTTC.

The gene calls are TRBV6-5 and TRBJ1-2; tentative D call: TRBD1 (5 bases). In germline, CDR1 is MNHEY, CDR2 SVGAGI. The CDR3 is 11 amino acids. Trimming left V 6 bases short and J 8 bases short, with 10 bases between. CDR3 residues: CASRGTRGYTF. The CDR3 DNA is TGTGCCAGCAGGGGGACGCGAGGCTACACCTTC.

The rearrangement links TRBV5-4 to TRBJ2-7; the D call may be TRBD1 or TRBD2 (5 bases each). This CDR3 spans 15 amino acids. The germline CDR1 and CDR2 sequences are SGHNT and YYREEE (reference sequence). Between the trimmed V and J ends, which lost 4 bases and 6 bases, there was a span of 20 bases. CDR3 DNA sequence: TGTGCCAGCAGCAGTGACGGGGCCCGGCGGTCCGAGCAGTACTTC. Translating gives CASSSDGARRSEQYF.

The chain carries TRBV21-1 and TRBJ1-1. TRBV21-1 is a pseudogene locus. The CDR3 length is 15 residues. CDR3 in amino acids: CASLDRDSPHTEAFF. As DNA, the CDR3 is TGTGCCAGCCTGGACCGGGATAGTCCACACACTGAAGCTTTCTTT.